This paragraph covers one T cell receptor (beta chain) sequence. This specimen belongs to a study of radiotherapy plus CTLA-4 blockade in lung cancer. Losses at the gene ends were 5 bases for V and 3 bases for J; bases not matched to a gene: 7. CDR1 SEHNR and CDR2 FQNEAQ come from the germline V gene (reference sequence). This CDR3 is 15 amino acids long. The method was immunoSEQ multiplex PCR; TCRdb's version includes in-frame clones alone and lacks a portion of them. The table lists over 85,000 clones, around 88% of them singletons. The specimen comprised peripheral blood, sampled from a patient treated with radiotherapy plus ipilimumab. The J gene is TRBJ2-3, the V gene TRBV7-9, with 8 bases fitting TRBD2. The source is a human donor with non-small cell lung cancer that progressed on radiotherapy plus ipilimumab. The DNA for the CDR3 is TGTGCCAGCAGCCCGGGGGGGGAAGGAACAGATACGCAGTATTTT. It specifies CASSPGGEGTDTQYF.